The text below deals with one T cell receptor (beta chain). This sample was included in a study of blood T cell repertoires in COVID-19. About the research overall: Two consecutive negative NP/OP PCR tests, clearance, or resolved symptoms defined Cohort 3 recovery. Donors in the United States, Italy and Spain gave samples during acute or convalescent COVID-19.

Researchers sorted participants into cohorts using their self-reported clinical history. In the source study's methods: From reference gene primer amplification, estimates of nucleated cell counts were derived. Profiling relied on immunoSEQ multiplex PCR, and the TCRdb table lists in-frame clones only, not all of them. Clone size and V and J calls were adopted from that table, with D and trimming inferred from the DNA. The table shows fewer than 250,000 clones, with around 86% occurring only once. Germline assignment: CDR1 LNHDA and CDR2 SQIVND (reference sequence). This CDR3 contains 13 residues. Germline trimming cut 7 bases from V and 6 bases from J; bases unmatched to any gene: 6.

This receptor was taken from a woman in her 40s in a cohort exposed to, infected with or recovered from COVID-19 (not recorded which). Sequencing used PBMCs or T cells enriched from blood (not recorded which). This chain joins TRBV19 and TRBJ2-7; 10 nucleotides line up with TRBD2. The CDR3 is CASTLAGRGEQYF. The DNA of the CDR3 is TGTGCCAGTACACTAGCGGGGAGGGGCGAGCAGTACTTC.